A single sample is the source of the 23 T cell receptor beta chains below, sequenced in a study of metastatic and nonmetastatic thyroid tumors. Thyroid surgery had not been preceded by any treatment in any patient. TCRdb called clones again from the PCR reads with MiXCR. The top ten hold approximately 20% of the sample, which has approximately 70,000 clones, 4% to 5% seen once. Sequenced: blood. The receptor source for this set is a female donor with papillary thyroid cancer or a benign thyroid nodule (not recorded which). Some clones in this sample may be carry-over from other donors' samples.

On this clone: One end of the junction does not line up with germline, which may come from a read error. The V gene is TRBV19, the J gene TRBJ1-1, with 9 bases fitting TRBD1. The germline gives CDR1 LNHDA, CDR2 SQIVND (reference sequence). The CDR3 is made up of 15 amino acids. The CDR3 DNA sequence: TGTGTCAGTAGTATATTCGGACAGGGGTCCACTGAAGCTTTCTTT. It yields the protein CVSSIFGQGSTEAFF.

This clone was observed a few times. Other DNA sequences from this sample encode an identical CDR3 as well. The V gene is TRBV6-1, the J gene TRBJ1-3; no clear D. Germline lookup yields CDR1 MNHNS and CDR2 SASEGT. This CDR3 spans 14 amino acids. Trimming removed 0 bases from V and 0 bases from J, with 3 bases in between. The CDR3: CASSEAGSGNTIYF. CDR3 coding DNA: TGTGCCAGCAGTGAAGCCGGCTCTGGAAACACCATATATTTT.

Ten or more counts support this clone. The rearrangement joins TRBV4-1 to TRBJ1-6; D is unclear. V was shortened by 0 bases and J by 2 bases, with 17 bases between the two germline ends. This CDR3 region has 19 residues. Germline V gene data show CDR1 as MGHRA and CDR2 as YSYEKL. CDR3 region: CASSQESPGNAPYNSPLHF. CDR3 in DNA: TGCGCCAGCAGCCAAGAGAGCCCGGGGAATGCGCCCTATAATTCACCCCTCCACTTT.

This clone came up many times. This chain joins TRBV6-1 and TRBJ1-5, with 8 nucleotides matching TRBD1. CDR3 length: 14 residues. Per the germline V gene, CDR1 is MNHNS and CDR2 is SASEGT. V dropped 7 bases and J dropped 5; count of bases not matched to a gene: 7. CDR3 bases: TGTGCCAGCACAGGGGGCATGGACTATCAGCCCCAGCATTTT. Amino acid sequence: CASTGGMDYQPQHF.

Details on this clone: Germline is not matched at one junction end, which may reflect a read error. The chain uses TRBV5-1 and TRBJ2-2, with a possible D match to TRBD2 (5 bases). The CDR3 consists of 14 residues. Germline V gene lookup returns CDR1 SGHRS and CDR2 YFSETQ. The chain's CDR3 is CASSSGFGTGEQFF. The CDR3 bases are TGCGCCAGCAGCTCGGGGTTTGGTACCGGGGAGCAGTTTTTT.

This clone came up many times. V usage is TRBV7-8 and J usage is TRBJ2-5; D gene ambiguous. The V end lost 5 bases, the J end lost 1 base, and 11 bases lay between the germline ends. This CDR3 has 14 amino acids. Germline values: CDR1 SGHVS, CDR2 FQNEAQ. CDR3 protein: CASSRGRAQETQYF. CDR3 in DNA: TGTGCCAGCAGCCGAGGACGGGCCCAAGAGACCCAGTACTTC. Drawing the rest from reference TRBV7-8 and TRBJ2-5, the complete variable domain is GAGVSQSPRYKVAKRGQDVALRCDPISGHVSLFWYQQALGQGPEFLTYFQNEAQLDKSGLPSDRFFAERPEGSVSTLKIQRTQQEDSAVYLCASSRGRAQETQYFGPGTRLLVL.

This clone has just a few counts. J is TRBJ1-6 and V is TRBV6-9; D is undetermined. The CDR3 runs 13 residues. The V gene's germline CDR1 is MNHGY and CDR2 SVAAGI. Trimming removed 3 bases at V and 9 bases at J, with 9 bases between. DNA of the CDR3: TGTGCCAGCAGTTACGGGGTAACTTCACCCCTCCACTTT. Its translation: CASSYGVTSPLHF.

This clone was seen ten or more times. This chain links TRBV9 with TRBJ1-1; 10 bases are a match to TRBD1. The V and J ends lost 3 bases and 5 bases, in that order; junction bases with no gene match: 4. The CDR3 loop spans 14 amino acids. In germline, CDR1 is SGDLS, CDR2 YYNGEE. The CDR3 sequence: CASSAWTGGTEAFF. CDR3 in DNA: TGTGCCAGCAGCGCCTGGACAGGGGGAACTGAAGCTTTCTTT.

This clone was seen at least ten times. V usage is TRBV28 and J usage is TRBJ1-1; D unresolved. The CDR3 is 14 amino acids. Per germline, CDR1 MDHEN and CDR2 SYDVKM. With 6 bases removed from V and 3 bases from J, the gap between germline ends came to 14 bases. CDR3 nucleotides: TGTGCCAGCAGACCCCGAAGCAGCTACACTGAAGCTTTCTTT. Protein sequence: CASRPRSSYTEAFF.

This clone has a handful of counts. A much larger clone is a single base away; this may be a read error. The V and J genes are TRBV28 and TRBJ2-5; 8 positions match TRBD2. This CDR3 region has 16 residues. V lost 10 bases to trimming and J lost 3 bases; unmatched junction nucleotides: 16. Germline V CDR1 and CDR2: MDHEN, SYDVKM. CDR3 sequence reads: CAIGPFPTSVEETQYF. The CDR3 nucleotides are TGTGCCATCGGCCCCTTCCCGACTAGCGTAGAAGAGACCCAGTACTTC.

Ten or more counts support this clone. V is TRBV20-1 and J is TRBJ2-1, with 11 positions matching TRBD2. CDR1 and CDR2 from the germline V gene are DFQATT and SNEGSKA (reference sequence). The CDR3 extends over 15 amino acids. With 3 bases clipped from V and 7 bases from J, the junction kept 8 bases outside the gene matches. CDR3 bases: TGCAGTGCTAGGCTCTCCGGACTAGCGGGTAATGAGCAGTTCTTC. It specifies CSARLSGLAGNEQFF.

Turning to this clone: A much larger clonotype is one base distant, so this may be a read error. The chain couples TRBV20-1 to TRBJ1-1; D may be TRBD1 (6 bases). CDR1 is DFQATT and CDR2 is SNEGSKA in the germline V gene (reference sequence). The CDR3 totals 12 residues. CDR3 coding DNA: TGCAGTGCTCTCGCCGGACAGACTGAAGCTTTATTT. Protein sequence: CSALAGQTEALF.

This clone was observed a few times. One junction end disagrees with the germline gene, perhaps due to a read error. V and J are TRBV3-1 and TRBJ1-4, with 7 bases matching TRBD1. Germline values: CDR1 LGHDT, CDR2 YNNKEL (reference sequence). The CDR3 sequence is 15 residues long. The CDR3 coding sequence is TGTACCAGCAGTCTTCAACAGGGGAATAATGAAAAACTGTTTTTT. Translating gives CTSSLQQGNNEKLFF.

This clone was seen repeatedly, ten times or more. V usage is TRBV6-1 and J usage is TRBJ2-7; tentative D call: TRBD1 (5 bases). The V end lost 1 base, the J end lost 13 bases, and 8 bases lay between the germline ends. The CDR3 sequence is 10 residues long. The germline CDR1 and CDR2 sequences are MNHNS and SASEGT. The chain's CDR3 is CASSEDRFYF. The CDR3 region has the DNA TGTGCCAGCAGTGAAGACAGGTTTTACTTC.

This clone showed up just a few times. This chain connects TRBV20-1 to TRBJ2-2, with TRBD2 as a possible D gene (6 bases). With 6 bases removed from V and 4 bases from J, the gap between germline ends came to 15 bases. Germline loops: CDR1 DFQATT, CDR2 SNEGSKA (reference sequence). This CDR3 has 14 residues. CDR3 sequence reads: CSAPGTLGTGELFF. As DNA, the CDR3 is TGCAGTGCCCCCGGGACTCTAGGCACCGGGGAGCTGTTTTTT.

The sample holds many counts of this clone. CDR3 sequence reads: CASSMSRGSGPDTQYF. As DNA, the CDR3 is TGTGCCAGTAGTATGAGCCGAGGAAGCGGTCCAGATACGCAGTATTTT. This chain connects TRBV19 to TRBJ2-3, with D possibly matching TRBD2 (5 bases). The germline gives CDR1 LNHDA, CDR2 SQIVND (reference sequence). This CDR3 has 16 residues. V lost 3 bases to trimming and J lost 4 bases, with 17 bases between them.

In this sample, this clone turned up a few times. One base away lies a much larger clone, so this may be a sequencing read error. CDR3 bases: TGTGCCATCAGTGAGTCAAAGGTAGGCAATCAGCCCCAGCATTTT. Encoded protein: CAISESKVGNQPQHF. The rearrangement joins TRBV10-3 to TRBJ1-5, with unresolved D. Trimming shortened V by 0 bases and J by 2 bases, and 8 bases separated the two germline ends. The CDR3 is 15 amino acids. Germline V gene data show CDR1 as ENHRY and CDR2 as SYGVKD.

At least ten counts were recorded for this clone. This chain uses TRBV18 with TRBJ1-2; D unclear. Germline CDR1 is KGHSH and CDR2 is LQKENI. The CDR3 loop spans 17 amino acids. V lost 1 base and J 2 bases, leaving 17 bases between the germline ends. The CDR3 here is CASSPLDEGYVNYGYTF. In DNA form, the CDR3 reads TGTGCCAGCTCACCACTTGACGAGGGTTATGTGAACTATGGCTACACCTTC.

This clone was recorded many times. The CDR3 protein is CASSKTSGSTDTQYF. CDR3 in DNA: TGTGCCAGCAGCAAGACTAGCGGGAGCACAGATACGCAGTATTTT. This chain uses TRBV6-4 with TRBJ2-3; 10 bases are shared with TRBD2. From germline, CDR1 is MRHNA and CDR2 SNTAGT. After removal of 6 bases from V and 0 bases from J, the junction contained 3 bases not matched to a gene. The CDR3 is 15 amino acids.

This clone was seen only a few times. This chain links TRBV28 with TRBJ2-1; the match to TRBD2 covers 9 bases. Trimming removed 5 bases from V and 1 base from J; junction bases left unmatched: 6. This CDR3 has 16 amino acids. CDR1 MDHEN and CDR2 SYDVKM come from the germline V gene. The CDR3 is CASSDSGSLSYNEQFF. DNA for the CDR3: TGTGCCAGCAGTGATAGCGGGAGCTTATCCTACAATGAGCAGTTCTTC.

This clone was recorded many times. The chain links TRBV27 to TRBJ1-2, with D possibly matching TRBD1 (5 bases). Germline V lookup: CDR1 MNHEY, CDR2 SMNVEV (reference sequence). This CDR3 has 12 amino acids. V was trimmed by 5 bases and J by 4 bases, leaving 8 bases between them. The CDR3 here is CASSRQGYGYTF. For the CDR3, the DNA is TGTGCCAGCAGTCGTCAGGGCTATGGCTACACCTTC.

This clone has ten or more counts. V usage is TRBV30 and J usage is TRBJ1-2; no firm D call. V dropped 2 bases and J dropped 0 bases, with 7 bases sitting between them. This CDR3 is built from 13 residues. Germline CDR1 reads GTSNPN; CDR2 reads SVGIG (reference sequence). The CDR3 is CAWSSQTNYGYTF. The CDR3 nucleotides are TGTGCCTGGAGTAGCCAGACTAACTATGGCTACACCTTC.

This clone was detected many times. The CDR3 carries no conserved terminal phenylalanine or tryptophan, so it likely arises from a read error. This chain connects TRBV9 to TRBJ1-2; D unclear. This CDR3 contains 14 residues. Germline values: CDR1 SGDLS, CDR2 YYNGEE. The ends were cut back, 0 bases at V and 5 bases at J, with 11 bases in the middle. CDR3 protein: CASSVAATSYGYTL. CDR3 nucleotides: TGTGCCAGCAGCGTAGCCGCGACCTCATATGGCTACACCCTC.